This TCR beta chain was sequenced in a study of early T cells in non-severe SARS-CoV-2 infection. The CDR3 sequence is 13 residues long. With 2 bases removed from V and 2 bases from J, the gap between germline ends came to 4 bases. MiXCR was run by TCRdb on the 5' RACE reads, yielding one entry per CDR3 protein. The sample has more than 65,000 distinct CDR3 sequences; about 14% are singletons. This sample comprised whole blood, obtained at baseline. The chain has TRBV12-3 or TRBV12-4 and TRBJ1-5, with no clear D. The clonotype comes from an adult who was a healthcare worker with PCR-confirmed SARS-CoV-2 infection or an uninfected control (not recorded which). CDR3 in amino acids: CASSLNRNQPQHF. The DNA for the CDR3 is TGTGCCAGCAGTTTAAATCGCAATCAGCCCCAGCATTTT.